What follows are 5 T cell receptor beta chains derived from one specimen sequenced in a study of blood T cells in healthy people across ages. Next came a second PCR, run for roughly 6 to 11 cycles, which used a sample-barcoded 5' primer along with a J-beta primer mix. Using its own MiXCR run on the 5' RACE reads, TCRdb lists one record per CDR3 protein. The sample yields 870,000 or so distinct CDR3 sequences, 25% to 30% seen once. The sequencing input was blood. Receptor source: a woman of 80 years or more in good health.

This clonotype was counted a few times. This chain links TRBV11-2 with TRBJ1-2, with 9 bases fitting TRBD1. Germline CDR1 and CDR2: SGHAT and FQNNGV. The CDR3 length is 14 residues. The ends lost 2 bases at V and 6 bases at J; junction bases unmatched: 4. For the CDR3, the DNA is TGTGCCAGCAGCTTAACAGGGGGCACGAATGGCTACACCTTC. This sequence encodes CASSLTGGTNGYTF.

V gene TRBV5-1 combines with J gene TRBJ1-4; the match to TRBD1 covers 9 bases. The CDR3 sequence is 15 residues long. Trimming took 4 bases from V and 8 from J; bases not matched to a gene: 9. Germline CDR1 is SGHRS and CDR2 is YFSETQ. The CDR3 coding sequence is TGCGCCAGCAGCGTAGACAGGGGGAGTCGCGAAAAACTGTTTTTT. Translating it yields CASSVDRGSREKLFF.

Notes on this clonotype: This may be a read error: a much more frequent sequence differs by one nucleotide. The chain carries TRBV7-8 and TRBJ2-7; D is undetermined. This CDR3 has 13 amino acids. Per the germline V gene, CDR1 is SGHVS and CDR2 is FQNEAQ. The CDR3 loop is CACSLSAAYEQYF. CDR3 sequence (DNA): TGTGCCTGCAGCTTAAGTGCGGCCTACGAGCAGTACTTC.

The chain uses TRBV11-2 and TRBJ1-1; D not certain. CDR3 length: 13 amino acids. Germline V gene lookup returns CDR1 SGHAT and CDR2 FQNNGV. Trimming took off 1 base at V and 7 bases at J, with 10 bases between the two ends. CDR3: CASSLGRAGEAFF. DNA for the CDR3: TGTGCCAGCAGCTTAGGGCGGGCGGGTGAAGCTTTCTTT.

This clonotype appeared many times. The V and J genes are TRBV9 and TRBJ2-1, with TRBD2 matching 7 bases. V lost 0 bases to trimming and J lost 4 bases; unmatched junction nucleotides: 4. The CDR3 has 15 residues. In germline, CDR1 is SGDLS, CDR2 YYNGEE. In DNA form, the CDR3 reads TGTGCCAGCAGCGTAGACAGCGGGAATTACAATGAGCAGTTCTTC. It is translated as CASSVDSGNYNEQFF.